This T cell receptor (beta chain) was profiled in a study of T cell responses to AZD1222 COVID-19 vaccine. The protocol was immunoSEQ multiplex PCR, while the TCRdb copy is restricted to in-frame clones and leaves out a portion. The sample carries about 200,000 clones, 80% to 95% recorded once. The CDR3 length is 16 residues. Per germline, CDR1 SGHRS and CDR2 YFSETQ. V was pared by 4 bases and J by 4 bases, with 9 bases of the junction left unmatched. The sample in question was peripheral blood, obtained on day 0 of AZD1222 vaccination. V gene TRBV5-1 combines with J gene TRBJ2-3; TRBD1 matches 10 bases. This receptor was taken from an adult in good health. The CDR3 nucleotides read TGCGCCAGCAGCCTCCGATCGACAGGGGGCGCAGATACGCAGTATTTT. Translation gives CASSLRSTGGADTQYF.